The present T cell receptor beta chain was sequenced within a study of T cells in Graves' hyperthyroidism and ophthalmopathy. Germline values: CDR1 MDHEN, CDR2 SYDVKM. CDR3 size: 15 residues. V shed 3 bases and J shed 5 bases, with 15 bases lying between them. This clonotype was seen repeatedly, ten times or more. Authors of the study amplified TCR beta CDR3 regions from RNA transcripts. With the HTBI primer set, the TCR CDR3 went through a first round of RT-PCR. TCRdb redid the calling of the multiplex PCR reads with MiXCR, one entry per CDR3 protein. This sample carries hundreds of thousands of distinct CDR3 sequences, under 20% of them seen once, and the ten largest clones take 17%. Uncontrolled infection, other autoimmune disease, pregnancy or lactation led to exclusion.

The receptor was derived from a woman aged 18-30 years with Graves' ophthalmopathy. Sequenced material: blood. This chain joins TRBV28 and TRBJ2-3, with D perhaps TRBD2 (5 bases). The CDR3 DNA reads TGTGCCAGCAGTTTTAAGAGGGAGACTGGAGATACGCAGTATTTT. Its protein product is CASSFKRETGDTQYF.